The rows below give T cell receptor beta chains drawn from one sample of a study of CD8 T cell repertoires and HIV-1 epitope variants. Profiling relied on immunoSEQ multiplex PCR, and the TCRdb table lists in-frame clones only, not all of them. The sample holds approximately 6,500 clones; approximately 70% are singletons and the top ten take 45%. Their antigens remain unidentified. Sequenced: cultured CD8+ T cells derived from PBMCs. These receptors originate from a male donor with HIV. The CDR3 runs from the conserved cysteine through the conserved F or W. D genes are given only for firm matches. Expanded clones are given a class, and other clones once, few, many or no size at all.

cdr3_nt cdr3_aa clone_size j_call d_call v_call
TGTGCCAGCAGCTTAGTTTCCACCGGGGGCTTCCAAGAGACCCAGTACTTC CASSLVSTGGFQETQYF . TRBJ2-5 . TRBV11-2
TGTGCCAGTAGTATATCCACGTGGGGGTCGAATGAGCAGTTCTTC CASSISTWGSNEQFF . TRBJ2-1 . TRBV19
TGTGCCAGCACTCGTGGACAGGGTTCCTACGAGCAGTACTTC CASTRGQGSYEQYF . TRBJ2-7 TRBD1 TRBV6-1
TGCGCCAGCAGCCAAGAACGGGGGTGGGAGACCCAGTACTTC CASSQERGWETQYF . TRBJ2-5 . TRBV4-3
TGTGCCAGCAGTCGGGACAGGGGGGGATCCGGGGAGCTGTTTTTT CASSRDRGGSGELFF once TRBJ2-2 TRBD1 TRBV2
TGTGCCAGCAGCCCTGAGACAGGGGGTTATTACAATGAGCAGTTCTTC CASSPETGGYYNEQFF . TRBJ2-1 TRBD1 TRBV9
TGTGCCAGCTCACCTGCGACTAGCGGGACAGATACGCAGTATTTT CASSPATSGTDTQYF . TRBJ2-3 TRBD2 TRBV18
TGTGCCAGCAGTTCCTCAGTTGCAACTAATGAAAAACTGTTTTTT CASSSSVATNEKLFF few TRBJ1-4 . TRBV6-5
TGTGCCACCTGGCGGGGTGGACAGGCGGTCAATCAGCCCCAGCATTTT CATWRGGQAVNQPQHF . TRBJ1-5 TRBD1 TRBV19
TGTGCCAGCAGCTTTCGGGGGGACTATGGCTACACCTTC CASSFRGDYGYTF few TRBJ1-2 . TRBV5-4
TGTGCCAGCACCATCGGGACAGGGGGCCTCGGCTATGGCTACACCTTC CASTIGTGGLGYGYTF . TRBJ1-2 TRBD1 TRBV28
TGTGCCAGCAGCCCCACTAGCGGGAAAGATACAGATACGCAGTATTTT CASSPTSGKDTDTQYF . TRBJ2-3 TRBD2 TRBV4-2
TGTGCCAGCAGCCCACAGGAGGGGGCAGGAGGTGGGGAGACCCAGTACTTC CASSPQEGAGGGETQYF few TRBJ2-5 . TRBV11-2
TGTGCCAGCAGTGAATACGGGTCCCACAATGAGCAGTTCTTC CASSEYGSHNEQFF . TRBJ2-1 . TRBV2
TGCGCCAGCAGCCAAGATGTTGGGCAGGGGAACACTGAAGCTTTCTTT CASSQDVGQGNTEAFF . TRBJ1-1 . TRBV7-2
TGTGCCAGCAGCTTTCAAGAGACCCAGTACTTC CASSFQETQYF few TRBJ2-5 . TRBV5-4
TGTGCCAGTTTTTCATCCGGGACAGACTATGGCTACACCTTC CASFSSGTDYGYTF . TRBJ1-2 TRBD1 TRBV25-1
TGCGCCAGCAGTGAGTCGAGGGACTACGAGCAGTACTTC CASSESRDYEQYF . TRBJ2-7 . TRBV10-1
TGTGCCAGCTCTCAGGGCTATGGCTACACCTTC CASSQGYGYTF once TRBJ1-2 . TRBV19
TGTGCCAGCAGTGGGGGGCAGGGGATACATCAGCCCCAGCATTTT CASSGGQGIHQPQHF medium-sized TRBJ1-5 . TRBV6-5
TGTGCCAGCTTTAGGGGAGGGTCGGCCCAGTACTTC CASFRGGSAQYF . TRBJ2-5 TRBD2 TRBV6-1
TGTGCCAGCAGCCCCGGACAGGGAAACACTGAAGCTTTCTTT CASSPGQGNTEAFF . TRBJ1-1 TRBD1 TRBV11-2
TGTGCCAGCAGCTTAGGGTTTGTCGGCGGGGAGCTGTTTTTT CASSLGFVGGELFF . TRBJ2-2 . TRBV13
TGCAGCGTTGAAGATATGGGGGGCGTGGATGGCTACACCTTC CSVEDMGGVDGYTF few TRBJ1-2 . TRBV29-1
TGTGCCAGCAGAGGCAGGGCTGGCACAGATACGCAGTATTTT CASRGRAGTDTQYF few TRBJ2-3 . TRBV7-8
TGTGCCAGCAGCTTGGGGGTATACACTGAAGCTTTCTTT CASSLGVYTEAFF . TRBJ1-1 . TRBV5-5
TGTGCCAGCCATCTCACCGGGGAGCTGTTTTTT CASHLTGELFF few TRBJ2-2 . TRBV25-1
TGCGCCAGCAGCCAAAGGGCTAGCGGTACGGGAGGCGATGAGCAGTTCTTC CASSQRASGTGGDEQFF . TRBJ2-1 TRBD2 TRBV4-1
TGTGCCAGCAGCGACGCTCGGGACATCTACACCGGGGAGCTGTTTTTT CASSDARDIYTGELFF few TRBJ2-2 . TRBV14
TGTGCCAGCAGCTTAAGTGTCGGCACCTCTGGGGCCAACGTCCTGACTTTC CASSLSVGTSGANVLTF few TRBJ2-6 . TRBV7-6
TGTGCCAGTAGTACTAGCGTCTCCTACGAGCAGTACTTC CASSTSVSYEQYF . TRBJ2-7 . TRBV19
TGTGCCAGCAGCCAAGGAAGCGTTGGAAACACCATATATTTT CASSQGSVGNTIYF . TRBJ1-3 . TRBV11-2
TGTGCCAGTAGTATCGGCAGGGGGGACACTGAAGCTTTCTTT CASSIGRGDTEAFF medium-sized TRBJ1-1 TRBD1 TRBV19
TGTGCCAGCAGTTTTGGGGACAGGGGGCGAGCCTACACCTTC CASSFGDRGRAYTF few TRBJ1-2 TRBD1 TRBV27
TGTGCCAGCAGTTTTGTCACTGGGGGAGTCGAAAAACTGTTTTTT CASSFVTGGVEKLFF . TRBJ1-4 . TRBV27
TGTGCCAGCAGCGTAGATGATAACTATGGCTACACCTTC CASSVDDNYGYTF . TRBJ1-2 . TRBV9
TGTGCCAGCAGTTTAATTCTAGGGAGCTCCTACGAGCAGTACTTC CASSLILGSSYEQYF . TRBJ2-7 . TRBV28
TGTGCCAGCAGGCAGCGGGAGGCTGGCACAGATACGCAGTATTTT CASRQREAGTDTQYF few TRBJ2-3 TRBD2 TRBV27
TGTGCCAGCAGCTTGGGTACCGGGGATACGCAGTATTTT CASSLGTGDTQYF . TRBJ2-3 . TRBV5-6
TGTGCCAGCAATGACCGGGAGTCGGAGCAGTACTTC CASNDRESEQYF . TRBJ2-7 . TRBV28
TGTGCCAGTCTGGGACAGGGTTACGAGCAGTACTTC CASLGQGYEQYF few TRBJ2-7 TRBD1 TRBV19
TGTGCCAGCAGTTTGGAGAGCGGTCGAGTGGGGCAGTTCTTC CASSLESGRVGQFF . TRBJ2-1 . TRBV28
TGTGCCAGCAGCTTAGTTGAGCAGCGCACAGATACGCAGTATTTT CASSLVEQRTDTQYF few TRBJ2-3 . TRBV7-9
TGTGCCAGCAGTCACCCGGCCACACTAGGCACAGATACGCAGTATTTT CASSHPATLGTDTQYF . TRBJ2-3 . TRBV28
TGCGCCAGCAGCCCCCCAGATGACCGTCCAACTAATGAAAAACTGTTTTTT CASSPPDDRPTNEKLFF . TRBJ1-4 . TRBV4-1